A selection of T cell receptor beta chains follows, all from one sample in a study of CD8 T cells in ankylosing spondylitis. Each CDR3 protein is one row after TCRdb ran MiXCR on the 5' RACE reads. Of approximately 250,000 distinct CDR3 sequences listed, more than 20% are singletons. The sequenced material came from blood, either unsorted or a sorted T cell fraction (not recorded which). Source of these receptors: a male donor with ankylosing spondylitis or in good health (not recorded which). Each CDR3 is given with its conserved first and last residue. The D gene is left open where the match is weak. Clone sizes are given selectively: once, few, many, or a class where the clone is expanded.

j_call d_call v_call clone_size cdr3_nt cdr3_aa
TRBJ2-7 . TRBV10-1 . TGCGCCAGCAGTGACCGACCAAGCTACGAGCAGTACTTC CASSDRPSYEQYF
TRBJ2-3 . TRBV24-1 many TGTGCCACCAGTGGAGGAGCGCAGTCTAGCACAGATACGCAGTATTTT CATSGGAQSSTDTQYF
TRBJ2-5 . TRBV20-1 many TGCAGTGCTAGAGATCGGCGAGAGACCCAGTACTTC CSARDRRETQYF
TRBJ1-2 . TRBV5-5 . TGTGCCAGCAGCTTGTTGGAGGCCAACTATGGCTACACCTTC CASSLLEANYGYTF
TRBJ2-5 TRBD1 TRBV12-3/TRBV12-4 many TGTGCCAGCAGCCCCGGACAGGGAGGACAAGAGACCCAGTACTTC CASSPGQGGQETQYF
TRBJ2-3 . TRBV12-3/TRBV12-4 . TGTGCCAGCAGTCCCGACTCGTTGGTGGGTAGCACAGATACGCAGTATTTT CASSPDSLVGSTDTQYF
TRBJ1-2 TRBD1 TRBV12-3/TRBV12-4 once TGTGCCAGCAGACTGGGACAGGGGCACTTGGATGGCTACACCTTC CASRLGQGHLDGYTF
TRBJ2-6 . TRBV7-6 few TGTGCCAGCAGCTGGCCTTATTCTGGGGCCAACGTCCTGACTTTC CASSWPYSGANVLTF
TRBJ2-3 . TRBV12-3/TRBV12-4 few TGTGCCAGCAGTACCGGGACTCAAGTTAGCACAGATACGCAGTATTTT CASSTGTQVSTDTQYF
TRBJ1-2 . TRBV12-3/TRBV12-4 . TGTGCCAGCAGTTTAAGGAGGGAGCGATCGGGCTACACCTTC CASSLRRERSGYTF
TRBJ1-4 . TRBV20-1 many TGCAGTGCTAGAGGGGACGGAGAGAATGAAAAACTGTTTTTT CSARGDGENEKLFF
TRBJ2-7 TRBD2 TRBV5-1 . TGCGCCAGCAGAGTGTGGAGCTCCGGGGGGGAGCAGTACTTC CASRVWSSGGEQYF
TRBJ1-5 . TRBV6-1 many TGTGCCAGCAGCCTCGACTGGGTAGTCAATCAGCCCCAGCATTTT CASSLDWVVNQPQHF
TRBJ1-6 TRBD1 TRBV25-1 few TGTGCCAGCAGCCCCAGGGGGAGTTCACCCCTCCACTTT CASSPRGSSPLHF
TRBJ2-2 . TRBV6-1 . TGTGCCAGCAGTACGGACAGCGGCACCGGGGAGCTGTTTTTT CASSTDSGTGELFF
TRBJ2-7 . TRBV12-3/TRBV12-4 few TGTGCCAGCAGTTTAGACCATAGAGGGTCCTACGAGCAGTACTTC CASSLDHRGSYEQYF
TRBJ1-4 TRBD1 TRBV20-1 many TGCAGTGCGCCCCGGGACAGGGGGGGAGAAAAACTGTTTTTT CSAPRDRGGEKLFF
TRBJ2-7 . TRBV20-1 . TGCAGTGCTCTGCAGTTGGGGCAGAGCTCCTACGAGCAGTACTTC CSALQLGQSSYEQYF
TRBJ2-1 TRBD2 TRBV4-2 few TGTGCCAGCAGCATCGAAGCGGGGGTTTACAATGAGCAGTTCTTC CASSIEAGVYNEQFF
TRBJ1-2 TRBD1 TRBV9 many TGTGCCAGCAGTGTTACAGGGGGCCTCTATGGCTACACCTTC CASSVTGGLYGYTF
TRBJ2-7 TRBD1 TRBV29-1 few TGCAGCGTTGGTTACCCACAGGGGGGCTCCTACGAGCAGTACTTC CSVGYPQGGSYEQYF
TRBJ2-2 . TRBV27 . TGTGCCAGCAGTTCAAGGTGGACAGCCCTAGGCGGGGAGCTGTTTTTT CASSSRWTALGGELFF
TRBJ2-7 . TRBV29-1 few TGCAGCGCCAGAGGACAGCCCAGCTCCTACGAGCAGTACTTC CSARGQPSSYEQYF
TRBJ2-1 TRBD2 TRBV20-1 many TGCAGTGCTAGAGAGGGGAGCGGGGCTCTAACCGAGCAGTTCTTC CSAREGSGALTEQFF
TRBJ2-7 . TRBV6-5 many TGTGCCAGCAGTTACGGTCAGGGGGGATCCTACGAGCAGTACTTC CASSYGQGGSYEQYF
TRBJ2-2 . TRBV30 few TGTGCCTGGACGGGCATTTACACCGGGGAGCTGTTTTTT CAWTGIYTGELFF
TRBJ2-7 . TRBV20-1 . TGCAGTGCTAGAGATCACGGCGGGGCCCCCTACGAGCAGTACTTC CSARDHGGAPYEQYF
TRBJ1-2 . TRBV12-3/TRBV12-4 few TGTGCCAGCACCAGAGGACAGCACTATGGCTACACCTTC CASTRGQHYGYTF
TRBJ2-5 TRBD1 TRBV20-1 few TGCAGTGCGCAAACAGGGGGGAGGGAGACCCAGTACTTC CSAQTGGRETQYF
TRBJ2-1 TRBD2 TRBV20-1 . TGCAGTGCTAGCGCGGGGGGGCGTCGAAATGAGCAGTTCTTC CSASAGGRRNEQFF
TRBJ2-1 TRBD2 TRBV28 once TGTGCCAGCAGACCTGGACTAGCGGGGGGTCGCTCCTACAATGAGCAGTTCTTC CASRPGLAGGRSYNEQFF
TRBJ2-1 TRBD1 TRBV6-1 . TGTGCCAGCAGACCCGACAGGGCGCAATTCAATGAGCAGTTCTTC CASRPDRAQFNEQFF
TRBJ2-5 TRBD2 TRBV12-3/TRBV12-4 . TGTGCCAGCAGTTCCTACAGCGGGGGAGGGGAGACCCAGTACTTC CASSSYSGGGETQYF
TRBJ1-3 TRBD1 TRBV12-3/TRBV12-4 few TGTGCCAGCAGTTTTGGACAGGGGAACACCATATATTTT CASSFGQGNTIYF
TRBJ2-1 TRBD2 TRBV20-1 . TGCAGTGCCCGACCGACTAGCGGGGGTGGAGATGAGCAGTTCTTC CSARPTSGGGDEQFF
TRBJ1-5 . TRBV20-1 many TGCAGTGCAAAGGGTAGGGGACATAGTAATCAGCCCCAGCATTTT CSAKGRGHSNQPQHF
TRBJ2-1 . TRBV10-3 . TGTGCCATCAGTGAGTCCCCCAATGAGCAGTTCTTC CAISESPNEQFF
TRBJ2-7 . TRBV20-1 few TGCAGTGCTCGTCGACAGCCCTCGGGCTACGAGCAGTACTTC CSARRQPSGYEQYF
TRBJ2-3 . TRBV20-1 . TGCAGTGCCAACATTCCCAGGCCCGATACGCAGTATTTT CSANIPRPDTQYF
TRBJ2-7 . TRBV6-2/TRBV6-3 many TGTGCCAGCAGTTACGGCCCGACCTACGAGCAGTACTTC CASSYGPTYEQYF
TRBJ2-2 TRBD1 TRBV20-1 few TGCAGTGCTAGAGTACAGGGGACGAACACCGGGGAGCTGTTTTTT CSARVQGTNTGELFF
TRBJ1-2 TRBD1 TRBV12-3/TRBV12-4 few TGTGCCAGCAGCCAAGGACAGGGTTATGGCTACACCTTC CASSQGQGYGYTF
TRBJ2-7 TRBD2 TRBV20-1 few TGCAGTGCTAGCTCTAGCGGGGGACCTACCTACGAGCAGTACTTC CSASSSGGPTYEQYF
TRBJ2-7 . TRBV20-1 many TGCAGTGCTAGAGGGACCCTCCTTAACTCCTACGAGCAGTACTTC CSARGTLLNSYEQYF
TRBJ2-1 TRBD1 TRBV7-2 . TGTGCCAGCAGTCAAGACAGGGTACTTGAGCAGTTCTTC CASSQDRVLEQFF
TRBJ1-2 . TRBV20-1 many TGCAGTGCTAGCGTAGTAGGGACTGGTGGCTACACCTTC CSASVVGTGGYTF
TRBJ1-1 . TRBV29-1 many TGCAGCGTTGGTACCAGAATGGATACTGAAGCTTTCTTT CSVGTRMDTEAFF
TRBJ2-6 . TRBV12-3/TRBV12-4 . TGTGCCAGCAGCGAACTTGCTGGGGCCAACGTCCTGACTTTC CASSELAGANVLTF
TRBJ2-7 . TRBV28 many TGTGCCAGCGTGGGGGGAGGGGGCTCCTACGAGCAGTACTTC CASVGGGGSYEQYF
TRBJ2-3 TRBD2 TRBV12-3/TRBV12-4 many TGTGCCAGCAGCACTAGCGGGGGGGCCACAGATACGCAGTATTTT CASSTSGGATDTQYF
TRBJ1-5 . TRBV12-3/TRBV12-4 many TGTGCCAGCAGTTTACAGAATAGCAATCAGCCCCAGCATTTT CASSLQNSNQPQHF
TRBJ2-1 . TRBV19 few TGTGCCAGTAGGGACCGAATGAGGAAGGATGAGCAGTTCTTC CASRDRMRKDEQFF
TRBJ2-7 . TRBV20-1 . TGCAGTGCTAGCCCCGCCCCCCGACAGGCGGCCTACGAGCAGTACTTC CSASPAPRQAAYEQYF
TRBJ2-7 . TRBV20-1 . TGCAGTGCCGGGTCCGACAGCCCCTACGAGCAGTACTTC CSAGSDSPYEQYF
TRBJ2-5 . TRBV6-5 few TGTGCCAGCAGTTACGTGAAGGAATACCAAGAGACCCAGTACTTC CASSYVKEYQETQYF
TRBJ2-1 TRBD2 TRBV12-3/TRBV12-4 . TGTGCCAGCAGTAGCGGGGGGGCATGGGGTGAGCAGTTCTTC CASSSGGAWGEQFF
TRBJ2-2 TRBD2 TRBV10-3 many TGTGCCATCAGCCTGACTAGCGGGGTCGGGGAGCTGTTTTTT CAISLTSGVGELFF
TRBJ2-7 . TRBV12-3/TRBV12-4 many TGTGCCAGCAGTCCAGGACTTTTAAATACCTACGAGCAGTACTTC CASSPGLLNTYEQYF